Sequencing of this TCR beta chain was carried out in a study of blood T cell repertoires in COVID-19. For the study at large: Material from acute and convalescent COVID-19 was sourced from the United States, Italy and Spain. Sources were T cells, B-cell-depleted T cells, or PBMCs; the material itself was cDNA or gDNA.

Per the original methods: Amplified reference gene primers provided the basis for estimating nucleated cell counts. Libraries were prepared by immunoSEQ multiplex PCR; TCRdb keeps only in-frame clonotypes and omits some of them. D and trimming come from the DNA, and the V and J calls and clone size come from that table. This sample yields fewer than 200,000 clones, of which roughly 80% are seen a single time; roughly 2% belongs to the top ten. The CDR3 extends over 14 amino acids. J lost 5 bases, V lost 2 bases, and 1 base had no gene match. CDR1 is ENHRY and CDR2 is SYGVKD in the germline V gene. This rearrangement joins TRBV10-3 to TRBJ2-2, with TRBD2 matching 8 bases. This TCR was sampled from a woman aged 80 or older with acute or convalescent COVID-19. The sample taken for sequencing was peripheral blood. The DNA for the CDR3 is TGTGCCATCAGTGAGGCTAGCGGGACCGGGGAGCTGTTTTTT. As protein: CAISEASGTGELFF.